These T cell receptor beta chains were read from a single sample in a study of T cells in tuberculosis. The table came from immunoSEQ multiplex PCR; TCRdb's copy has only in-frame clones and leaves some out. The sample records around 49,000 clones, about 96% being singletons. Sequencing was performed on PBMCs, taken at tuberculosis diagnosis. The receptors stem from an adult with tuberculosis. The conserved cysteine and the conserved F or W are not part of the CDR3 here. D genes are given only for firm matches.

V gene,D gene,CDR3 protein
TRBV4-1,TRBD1,ASSQAGTGNEKLF
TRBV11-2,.,ASSLAGGGYEQY
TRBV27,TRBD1,ASSSRDRGLTDTQY
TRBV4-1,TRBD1,ASSHRDRVHSGNTIY
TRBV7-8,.,ASSLQGNYGYT
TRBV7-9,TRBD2,ASSAKREADTQY
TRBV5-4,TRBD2,ASSPSGRTSTDTQY
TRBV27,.,ASSLRGSPLH
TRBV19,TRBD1,ASSGRQGSNEQF
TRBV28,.,ASTWAPNTEAF
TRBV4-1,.,ASSLGDSKAF
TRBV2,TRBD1,ASSVQGAQGQPQH
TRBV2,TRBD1,ASFRGRTGYGYT
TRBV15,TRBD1,ATRVTGGRNSPLH
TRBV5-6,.,ASSPWAITYEQY
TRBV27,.,ASSFLTGDTQY
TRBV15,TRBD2,ATRTSGETQY
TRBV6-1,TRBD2,ASSEQGLAGGPITDTQY
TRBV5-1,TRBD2,ASSPLAGGGNEQF
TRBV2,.,ASSAGGNSPLH
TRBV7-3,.,ASSETDQAEAF
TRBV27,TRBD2,ASSLTLPGLEGVSTDTQY
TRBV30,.,ACKEIGTGRVNTEAF
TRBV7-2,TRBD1,ASSDRQGFQPQH
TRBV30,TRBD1,AWMPSGQGRAF
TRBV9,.,ASSVDRVGTDTQY
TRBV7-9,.,ASELANTYEQY
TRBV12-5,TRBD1,ASGLNGQVKYQETQY
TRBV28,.,ATDLFVGGEQF
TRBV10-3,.,AISGLIDPYNEQF
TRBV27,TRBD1,ASSSDRGPMNTEAF